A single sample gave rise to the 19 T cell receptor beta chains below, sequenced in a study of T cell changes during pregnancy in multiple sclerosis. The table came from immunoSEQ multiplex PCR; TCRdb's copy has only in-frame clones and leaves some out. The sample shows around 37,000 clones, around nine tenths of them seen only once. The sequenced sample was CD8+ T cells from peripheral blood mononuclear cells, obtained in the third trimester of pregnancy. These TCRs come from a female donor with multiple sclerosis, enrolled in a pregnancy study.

The CDR3 DNA follows: TGTGCCAGCAGCCCCCGGACAGGGAGTCCCTACGAGCAGTACTTC. Protein: CASSPRTGSPYEQYF. The V gene is TRBV4-2, the J gene TRBJ2-7, with 8 bases fitting TRBD1. The germline V gene has CDR1 LGHNA and CDR2 YNFKEQ. The CDR3 loop spans 15 amino acids. V dropped 4 bases and J dropped 2; count of bases not matched to a gene: 7.

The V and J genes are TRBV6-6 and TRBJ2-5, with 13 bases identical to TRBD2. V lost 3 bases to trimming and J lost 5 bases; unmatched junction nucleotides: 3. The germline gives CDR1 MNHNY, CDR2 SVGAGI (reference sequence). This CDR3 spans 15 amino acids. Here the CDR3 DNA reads TGTGCCAGCAGTTATACTAGCGGGGGGGTGGAGACCCAGTACTTC. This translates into CASSYTSGGVETQYF.

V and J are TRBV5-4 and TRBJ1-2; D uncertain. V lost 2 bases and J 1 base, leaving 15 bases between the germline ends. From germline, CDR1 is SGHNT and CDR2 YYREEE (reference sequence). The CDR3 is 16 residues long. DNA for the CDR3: TGTGCCAGCAGCTTCCCCCCGACACCCAGTAACTATGGCTACACCTTC. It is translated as CASSFPPTPSNYGYTF.

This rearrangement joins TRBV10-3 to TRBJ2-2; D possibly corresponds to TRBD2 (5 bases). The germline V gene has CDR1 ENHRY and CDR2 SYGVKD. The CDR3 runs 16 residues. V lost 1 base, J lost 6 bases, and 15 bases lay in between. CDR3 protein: CAISEWRYGFAGELFF. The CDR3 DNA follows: TGTGCCATCAGTGAGTGGAGGTACGGATTCGCCGGGGAGCTGTTTTTT.

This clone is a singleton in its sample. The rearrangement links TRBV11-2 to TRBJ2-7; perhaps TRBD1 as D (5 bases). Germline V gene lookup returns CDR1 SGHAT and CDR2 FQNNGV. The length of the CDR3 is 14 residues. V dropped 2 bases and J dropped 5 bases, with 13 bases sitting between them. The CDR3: CASSLWVRVHEQYF. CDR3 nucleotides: TGTGCCAGCAGCTTATGGGTCAGGGTCCACGAGCAGTACTTC.

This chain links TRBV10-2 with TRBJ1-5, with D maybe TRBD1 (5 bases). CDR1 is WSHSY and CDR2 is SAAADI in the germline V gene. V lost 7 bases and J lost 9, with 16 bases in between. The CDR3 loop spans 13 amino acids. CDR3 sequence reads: CASTQGVMAPQHF. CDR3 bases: TGCGCCAGCACTCAAGGGGTGATGGCGCCCCAGCATTTT.

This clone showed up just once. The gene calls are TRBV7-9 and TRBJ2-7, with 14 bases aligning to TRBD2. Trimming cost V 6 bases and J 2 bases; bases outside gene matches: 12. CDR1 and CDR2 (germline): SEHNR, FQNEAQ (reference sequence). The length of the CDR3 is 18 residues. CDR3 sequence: CASRPGTSGGSSTYEQYF. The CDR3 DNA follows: TGTGCCAGCAGGCCCGGGACTAGCGGGGGCTCATCAACCTACGAGCAGTACTTC.

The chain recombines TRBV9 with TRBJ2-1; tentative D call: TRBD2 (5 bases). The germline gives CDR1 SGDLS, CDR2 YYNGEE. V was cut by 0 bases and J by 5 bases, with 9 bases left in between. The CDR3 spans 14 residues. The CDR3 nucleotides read TGTGCCAGCAGCGTAGGTTCGGAGGACAATGAGCAGTTCTTC. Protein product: CASSVGSEDNEQFF.

The CDR3 DNA sequence: TGTGCCAGCGGGGACAGTCACTCCTACGAGCAGTACTTC. Encoded protein: CASGDSHSYEQYF. The chain joins TRBV2 to TRBJ2-7; 7 nucleotides match TRBD1. With 8 bases clipped from V and 0 bases from J, the junction kept 4 bases outside the gene matches. The CDR3 has 13 amino acids. Germline V gene lookup returns CDR1 SNHLY and CDR2 FYNNEI.

The CDR3 loop is CASSQVASGGADTQYF. The CDR3 DNA follows: TGTGCCAGCAGCCAAGTTGCCAGCGGGGGGGCAGATACGCAGTATTTT. This sequence joins TRBV4-2 and TRBJ2-3, with 10 nucleotides matching TRBD2. Germline V gene lookup returns CDR1 LGHNA and CDR2 YNFKEQ. The CDR3 has 16 residues. J lost 4 bases, V lost 1 base, and 5 bases had no gene match.

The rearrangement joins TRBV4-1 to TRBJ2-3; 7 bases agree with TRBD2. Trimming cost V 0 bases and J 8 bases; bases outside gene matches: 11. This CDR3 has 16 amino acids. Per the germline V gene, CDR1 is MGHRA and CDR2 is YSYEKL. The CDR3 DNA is TGCGCCAGCAGCCAAGAAGCAGGGAGGGGCGGGGGTACGCAGTATTTT. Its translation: CASSQEAGRGGGTQYF.

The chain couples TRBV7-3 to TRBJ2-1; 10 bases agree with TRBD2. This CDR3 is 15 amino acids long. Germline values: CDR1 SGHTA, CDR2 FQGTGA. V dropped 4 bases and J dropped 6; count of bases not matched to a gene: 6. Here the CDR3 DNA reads TGTGCCAGCAGCTACAGCGGGGGGGCTTTCAATGAGCAGTTCTTC. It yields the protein CASSYSGGAFNEQFF.

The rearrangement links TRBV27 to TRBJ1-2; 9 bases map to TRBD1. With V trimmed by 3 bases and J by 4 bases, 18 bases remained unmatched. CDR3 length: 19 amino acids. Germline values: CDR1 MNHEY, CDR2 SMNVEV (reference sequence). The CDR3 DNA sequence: TGTGCCAGCAGTTTCTACCCTATACCGGGACAGGGCGGGAGCTATGGCTACACCTTC. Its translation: CASSFYPIPGQGGSYGYTF.

The CDR3 reads CASSLWGRDEQFF. The CDR3, as DNA: TGTGCCAGCAGTTTATGGGGGAGGGATGAGCAGTTCTTC. This chain connects TRBV27 to TRBJ2-1; TRBD2 agrees at 7 bases. The CDR3 is 13 residues long. J lost 8 bases, V lost 1 base, and 2 bases had no gene match. The germline gives CDR1 MNHEY, CDR2 SMNVEV (reference sequence).

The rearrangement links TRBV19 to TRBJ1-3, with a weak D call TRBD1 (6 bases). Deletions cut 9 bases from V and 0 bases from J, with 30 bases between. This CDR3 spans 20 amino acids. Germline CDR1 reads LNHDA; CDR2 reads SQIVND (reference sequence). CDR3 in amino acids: CASLPLSQGIGTFSGNTIYF. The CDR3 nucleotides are TGTGCCAGCCTACCCCTCTCACAGGGAATCGGAACCTTCTCTGGAAACACCATATATTTT.

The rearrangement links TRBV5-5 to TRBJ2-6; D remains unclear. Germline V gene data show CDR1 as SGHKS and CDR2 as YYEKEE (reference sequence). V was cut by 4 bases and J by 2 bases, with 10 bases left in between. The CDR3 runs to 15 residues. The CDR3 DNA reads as TGTGCCAGCAGCGCATTCAGCGCTGGGGCCAACGTCCTGACTTTC. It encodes CASSAFSAGANVLTF.

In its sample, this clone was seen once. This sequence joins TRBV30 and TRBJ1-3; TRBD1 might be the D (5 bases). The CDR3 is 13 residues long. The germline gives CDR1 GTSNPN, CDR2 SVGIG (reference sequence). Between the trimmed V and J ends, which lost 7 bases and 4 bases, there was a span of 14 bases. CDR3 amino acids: CASDLGRGNTIYF. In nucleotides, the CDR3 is TGTGCCTCCGATCTGGGGCGAGGAAACACCATATATTTT.

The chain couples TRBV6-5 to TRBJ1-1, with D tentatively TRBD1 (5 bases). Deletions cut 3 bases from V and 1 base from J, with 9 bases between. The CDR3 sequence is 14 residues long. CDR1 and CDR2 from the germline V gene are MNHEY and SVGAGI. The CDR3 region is CASSYGRGNTEAFF. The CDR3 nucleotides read TGTGCCAGCAGTTATGGAAGGGGGAACACTGAAGCTTTCTTT.

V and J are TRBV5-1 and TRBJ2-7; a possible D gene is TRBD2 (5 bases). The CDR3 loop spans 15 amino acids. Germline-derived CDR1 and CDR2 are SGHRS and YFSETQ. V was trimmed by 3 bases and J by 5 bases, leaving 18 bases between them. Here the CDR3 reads CASSSGFGLPHEQYF. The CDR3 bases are TGCGCCAGCAGCTCGGGATTCGGGTTGCCCCACGAGCAGTACTTC.